A single sample is the source of the 3 T cell receptor beta chains below, sequenced in a study of regulatory T cells in long-lasting Graves disease. Time point noted: newly diagnosed GD, antithyroid drugs for less than 3 months. Scientists built the TCR library using RNA that was extracted from PBMCs. Researchers made TCR beta libraries by using iRepertoire HTBI primers and running Arm-PCR on CDR3 regions. TCRdb fed the multiplex PCR reads into MiXCR, producing one record per CDR3 protein. The table lists 580,000 or so distinct CDR3 sequences, around 16% of them singletons. These records were also assigned to another study, of T cells in Graves' hyperthyroidism and ophthalmopathy.

The sequencing here drew on peripheral blood mononuclear cells (PBMCs), taken at new diagnosis, from a patient treated with antithyroid drugs. The receptors here all came from a man between 18 and 35 years old with Graves disease.

The chain uses TRBV4-1 and TRBJ2-1, with 12 bases aligning to TRBD2. The J call is uncertain, as TRBJ2-5 better fits the DNA end. The CDR3 has 16 amino acids. Per the germline V gene, CDR1 is MGHRA and CDR2 is YSYEKL. CDR3 in amino acids: CASSQDRTSGKETQYF. The CDR3 bases are TGCGCCAGCAGCCAAGATAGGACTAGCGGGAAAGAGACCCAGTACTTC.

This clonotype was observed many times. The chain uses TRBV10-2 and TRBJ2-3, with TRBD2 matching over 13 bases. Germline-derived CDR1 and CDR2 are WSHSY and SAAADI. The CDR3 extends over 17 amino acids. V lost 6 bases to trimming and J lost 2 bases; unmatched junction nucleotides: 8. CDR3 sequence (DNA): TGCGCCAGCAGAGACGGACTAGCGGGAGATTCCACAGATACGCAGTATTTT. This gives the protein CASRDGLAGDSTDTQYF.

Of note for this clonotype: This may come from a read error, since a much larger clone is one base off. The chain joins TRBV27 to TRBJ2-1; TRBD2 matches at 8 bases. CDR1 and CDR2 (germline): MNHEY, SMNVEV (reference sequence). Trimming cost V 2 bases and J 9 bases; bases outside gene matches: 6. There are 14 residues in the CDR3. This CDR3 is CASSLKRETGEQFF. The CDR3 nucleotides read TGTGCCAGCAGTTTAAAGCGGGAGACGGGTGAGCAGTTCTTC.